The entry below gives a single T cell receptor (beta chain) sequence along with its context. Its antigen is still unknown. Losses at the gene ends were 1 base for V and 0 bases for J; bases not matched to a gene: 1. The germline CDR1 and CDR2 sequences are LGHNA and YSLEER. CDR3 length: 16 residues. TCRdb keeps only in-frame clones here, not all; method: immunoSEQ multiplex PCR. The sample has about 100,000 clones, approximately 90% seen once. The record originates from a study of T cell responses to AZD1222 COVID-19 vaccine. Study results and limitations: Clonal diversity may have been underestimated in mostly white British donors. Across the whole spike, CD4 TCRs peaked at regions 160-218 and 743-854. The study reported that nearly half of spike-specific TCRs target unmutated variant regions. Baseline seropositivity characterized only six AZD1222 recipients.

This clonotype was sampled from an adult in good health. Sequencing used peripheral blood, obtained on day 0 of AZD1222 vaccination. The genes are TRBV4-3 and TRBJ2-1; TRBD2 matches at 9 bases. The CDR3, as DNA: TGCGCCAGCAGCCAAGGGGGACTAGCCTCCTACAATGAGCAGTTCTTC. Protein: CASSQGGLASYNEQFF.